A selection of T cell receptor beta chains follows, all from one sample in a study of cytomegalovirus exposure and HLA in healthy donors. The data were produced by immunoSEQ multiplex PCR, yet TCRdb's version contains in-frame clones alone and is incomplete. The repertoire includes about 82,000 clones, 95% of them detected once, and nearly 0.7% sits in the top ten. Sequenced material: PBMCs. The receptors here all came from a woman younger than 35 in good health and CMV-seronegative. The CDR3 runs from the conserved cysteine through the conserved F or W. Fields, in order: D gene, V gene, CDR3 protein. D genes are given only for firm matches.

TRBD1 | TRBV5-4 | CASSRTGGYGYTF
. | TRBV27 | CASSLDPTRETQYF
. | TRBV5-1 | CASSLFDNEQFF
. | TRBV4-3 | CASSQDGPSGGTQHF
. | TRBV4-3 | CASSHHSGGPNYGYTF
. | TRBV2 | CASITDSLSGNTIYF
TRBD2 | TRBV18 | CASSPRTSGGTYEQYF
. | TRBV12-5 | CASGLKTSNEQFF
. | TRBV16 | CASSQETYEQYF
. | TRBV2 | CAGNGGNYNSPLHF
TRBD1 | TRBV9 | CASSTGTGNYEQYF
TRBD2 | TRBV6-5 | CASSSTSGGWETQYF
TRBD2 | TRBV28 | CASSLLAGGFQETQYF
TRBD1 | TRBV5-6 | CASSLTRTGADGYTF
. | TRBV7-6 | CASSLAGDPSEAFF
. | TRBV30 | CAFRGQSLRANVLTF
. | TRBV5-1 | CASSLEAGSGANVLTF
. | TRBV7-6 | CASTQGSVYETQYF
TRBD1 | TRBV6-5 | CASRGQGNTGELFF
. | TRBV20-1 | CRGDFQETQYF
TRBD1 | TRBV27 | CASSWAGQGYNEQFF
TRBD1 | TRBV9 | CASSVDRGPYEQYF
. | TRBV12-2 | CASRLRSGPPDTQYF
. | TRBV30 | CAWSVRSALAKNIQYF
. | TRBV4-3 | CASSQDERASYEQYF
. | TRBV7-9 | CASGLQNQPQHF
TRBD1 | TRBV6-1 | CASSLDRGYEQYF
. | TRBV7-2 | CASSLMQGYQPQHF
. | TRBV2 | CASSGQVGEQYF
. | TRBV7-7 | CASSLAPGAEAFF
TRBD2 | TRBV15 | CATLGERGDGELFF
. | TRBV5-8 | CASSLALYGTEAFF
. | TRBV19 | CASSIVTGPGTEAFF
TRBD2 | TRBV23-1 | CASSQGRDEQFF
TRBD2 | TRBV19 | CASSTTSGGYNEQFF
. | TRBV18 | CASSPPSEPPLHF
TRBD1 | TRBV28 | CASKTGTASYEQYF
TRBD2 | TRBV6-1 | CASRPLADIYNEQFF
. | TRBV9 | CASSVGGGGQYGYTF
TRBD1 | TRBV5-1 | CASSLGGGNQPQHF
TRBD1 | TRBV9 | CASSVLTGQGAGYTF
. | TRBV27 | CASSFLQAPGTEAFF